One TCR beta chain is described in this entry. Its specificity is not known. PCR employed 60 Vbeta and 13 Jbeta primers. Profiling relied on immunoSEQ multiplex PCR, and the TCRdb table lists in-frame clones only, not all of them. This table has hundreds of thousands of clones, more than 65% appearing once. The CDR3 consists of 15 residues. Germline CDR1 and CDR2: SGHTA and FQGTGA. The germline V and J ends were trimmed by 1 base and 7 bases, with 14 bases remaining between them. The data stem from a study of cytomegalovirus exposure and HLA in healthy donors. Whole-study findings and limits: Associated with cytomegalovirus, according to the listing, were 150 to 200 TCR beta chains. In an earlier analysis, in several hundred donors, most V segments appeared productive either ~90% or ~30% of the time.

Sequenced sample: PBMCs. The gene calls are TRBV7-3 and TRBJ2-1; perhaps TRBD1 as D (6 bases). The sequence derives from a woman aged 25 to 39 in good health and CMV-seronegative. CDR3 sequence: CASSLMPGRGNEQFF. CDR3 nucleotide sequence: TGTGCCAGCAGCTTAATGCCGGGAAGGGGGAATGAGCAGTTCTTC.